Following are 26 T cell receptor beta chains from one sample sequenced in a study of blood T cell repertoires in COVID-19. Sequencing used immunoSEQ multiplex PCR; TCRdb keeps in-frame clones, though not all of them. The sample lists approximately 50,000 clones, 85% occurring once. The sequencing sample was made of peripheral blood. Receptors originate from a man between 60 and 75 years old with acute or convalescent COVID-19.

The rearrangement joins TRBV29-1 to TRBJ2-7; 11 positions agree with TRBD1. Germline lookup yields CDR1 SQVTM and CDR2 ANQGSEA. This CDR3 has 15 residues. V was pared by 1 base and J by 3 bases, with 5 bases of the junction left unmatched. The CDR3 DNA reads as TGCAGCGTTGAAGCAGGGACAGGGGGGCTCTACGAGCAGTACTTC. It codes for CSVEAGTGGLYEQYF.

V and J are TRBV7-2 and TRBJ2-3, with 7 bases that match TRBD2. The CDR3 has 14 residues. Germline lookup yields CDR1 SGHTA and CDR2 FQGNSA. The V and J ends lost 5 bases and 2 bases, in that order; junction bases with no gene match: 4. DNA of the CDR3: TGTGCCAGCAGCCCTCGACTAGCCACAGATACGCAGTATTTT. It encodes CASSPRLATDTQYF.

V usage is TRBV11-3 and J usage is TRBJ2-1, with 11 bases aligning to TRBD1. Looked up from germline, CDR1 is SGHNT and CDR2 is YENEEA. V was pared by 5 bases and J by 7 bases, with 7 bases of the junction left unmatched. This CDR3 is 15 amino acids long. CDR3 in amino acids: CASSPGGTGGNEQFF. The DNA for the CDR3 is TGTGCCAGCAGCCCAGGGGGGACAGGGGGAAATGAGCAGTTCTTC.

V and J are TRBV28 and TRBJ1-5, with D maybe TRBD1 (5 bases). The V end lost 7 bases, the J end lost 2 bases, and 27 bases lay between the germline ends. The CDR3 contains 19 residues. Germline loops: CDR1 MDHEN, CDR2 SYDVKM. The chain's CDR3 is CASTTPEAQGGDGNQPQHF. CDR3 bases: TGTGCCAGCACTACTCCCGAGGCGCAGGGTGGTGATGGCAATCAGCCCCAGCATTTT. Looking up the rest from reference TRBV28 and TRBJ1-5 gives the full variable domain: DVKVTQSSRYLVKRTGEKVFLECVQDMDHENMFWYRQDPGLGLRLIYFSYDVKMKEKGDIPEGYSVSREKKERFSLILESASTNQTSMYLCASTTPEAQGGDGNQPQHFGDGTRLSIL.

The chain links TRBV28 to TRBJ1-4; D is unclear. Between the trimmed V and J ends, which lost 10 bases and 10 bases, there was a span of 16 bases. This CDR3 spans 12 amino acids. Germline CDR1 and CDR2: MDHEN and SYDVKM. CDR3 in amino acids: CAIAPGSGKLFF. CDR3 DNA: TGTGCCATCGCCCCCGGGTCCGGAAAACTGTTTTTT.

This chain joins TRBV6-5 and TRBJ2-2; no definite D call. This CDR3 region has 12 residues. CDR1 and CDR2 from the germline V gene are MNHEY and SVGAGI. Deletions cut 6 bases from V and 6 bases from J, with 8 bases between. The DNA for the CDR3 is TGTGCCAGCAGCATTAGCCCCGGGGAGCTGTTTTTT. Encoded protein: CASSISPGELFF.

CDR3 bases: TGTGCCAGCAGTGCGGACAGTTCTATTCCTAACTATGGCTACACCTTC. Protein sequence: CASSADSSIPNYGYTF. The gene calls are TRBV6-1 and TRBJ1-2; TRBD1 is a possible D gene (6 bases). The length of the CDR3 is 16 residues. V shed 4 bases and J shed 0 bases, with 15 bases lying between them. Germline V gives CDR1 MNHNS, CDR2 SASEGT.

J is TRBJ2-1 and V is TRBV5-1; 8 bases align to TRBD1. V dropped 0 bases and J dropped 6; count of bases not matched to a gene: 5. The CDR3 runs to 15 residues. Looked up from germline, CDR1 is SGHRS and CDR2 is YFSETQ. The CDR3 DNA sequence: TGCGCCAGCAGCTTGGGACAGGGGATATTCAATGAGCAGTTCTTC. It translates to CASSLGQGIFNEQFF.

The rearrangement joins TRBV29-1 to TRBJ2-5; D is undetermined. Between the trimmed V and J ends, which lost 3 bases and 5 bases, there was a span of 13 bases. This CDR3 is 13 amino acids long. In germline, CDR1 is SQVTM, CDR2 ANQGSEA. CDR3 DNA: TGCAGCGTTGAGGCGGCCCTTTCGGAGACCCAGTACTTC. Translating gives CSVEAALSETQYF.

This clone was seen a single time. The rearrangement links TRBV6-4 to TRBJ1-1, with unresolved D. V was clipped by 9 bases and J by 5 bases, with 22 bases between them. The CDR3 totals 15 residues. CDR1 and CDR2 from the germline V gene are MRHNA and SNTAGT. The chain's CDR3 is CASAAKSTGGTEAFF. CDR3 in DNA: TGTGCCAGTGCGGCCAAATCAACGGGAGGGACTGAAGCTTTCTTT.

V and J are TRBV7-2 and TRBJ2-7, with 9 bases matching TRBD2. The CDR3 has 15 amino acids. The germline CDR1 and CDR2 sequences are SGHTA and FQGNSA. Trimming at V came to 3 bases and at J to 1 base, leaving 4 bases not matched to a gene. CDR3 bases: TGTGCCAGCAGCTTTAGACTAGCGGCGTCCTACGAGCAGTACTTC. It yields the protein CASSFRLAASYEQYF. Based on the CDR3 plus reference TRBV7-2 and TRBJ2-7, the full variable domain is GAGVSQSPSNKVTEKGKDVELRCDPISGHTALYWYRQSLGQGLEFLIYFQGNSAPDKSGLPSDRFSAERTGGSVSTLTIQRTQQEDSAVYLCASSFRLAASYEQYFGPGTRLTVT.

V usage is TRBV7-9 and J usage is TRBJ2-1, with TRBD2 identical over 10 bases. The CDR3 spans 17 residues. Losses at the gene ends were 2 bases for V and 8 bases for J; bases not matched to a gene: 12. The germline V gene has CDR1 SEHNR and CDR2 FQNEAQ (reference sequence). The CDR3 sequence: CASSLRGSSGRYDEQFF. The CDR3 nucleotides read TGTGCCAGCAGCTTAAGGGGGAGTAGCGGGAGGTATGATGAGCAGTTCTTC.

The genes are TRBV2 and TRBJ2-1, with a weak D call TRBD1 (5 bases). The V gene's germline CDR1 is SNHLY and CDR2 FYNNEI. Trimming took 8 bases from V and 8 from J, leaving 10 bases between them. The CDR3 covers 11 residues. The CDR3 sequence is CASSPRDEQFF. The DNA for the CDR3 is TGTGCCAGCTCCCCCAGGGATGAGCAGTTCTTC.

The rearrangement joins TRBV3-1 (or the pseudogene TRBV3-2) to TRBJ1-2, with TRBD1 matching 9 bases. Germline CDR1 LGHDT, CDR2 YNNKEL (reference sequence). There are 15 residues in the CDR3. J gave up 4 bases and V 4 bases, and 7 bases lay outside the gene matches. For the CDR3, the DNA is TGTGCCAGCAGCCCCGGGACAGGGCTCACCTATGGCTACACCTTC. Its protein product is CASSPGTGLTYGYTF.

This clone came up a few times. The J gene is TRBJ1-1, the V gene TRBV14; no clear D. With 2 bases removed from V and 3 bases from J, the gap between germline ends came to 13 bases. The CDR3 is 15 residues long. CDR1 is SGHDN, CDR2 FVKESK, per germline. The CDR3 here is CASSQYLRQDTEAFF. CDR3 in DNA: TGTGCCAGCAGCCAATACCTCAGGCAGGACACTGAAGCTTTCTTT. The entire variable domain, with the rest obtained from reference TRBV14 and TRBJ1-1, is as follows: EAGVTQFPSHSVIEKGQTVTLRCDPISGHDNLYWYRRVMGKEIKFLLHFVKESKQDESGMPNNRFLAERTGGTYSTLKVQPAELEDSGVYFCASSQYLRQDTEAFFGQGTRLTVV.

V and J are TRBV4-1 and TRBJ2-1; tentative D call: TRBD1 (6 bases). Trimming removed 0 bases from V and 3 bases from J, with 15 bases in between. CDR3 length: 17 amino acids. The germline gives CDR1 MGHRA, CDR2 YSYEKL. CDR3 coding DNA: TGCGCCAGCAGCCAAGAAGGGGGTGGGACCCGCTACAATGAGCAGTTCTTC. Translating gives CASSQEGGGTRYNEQFF.

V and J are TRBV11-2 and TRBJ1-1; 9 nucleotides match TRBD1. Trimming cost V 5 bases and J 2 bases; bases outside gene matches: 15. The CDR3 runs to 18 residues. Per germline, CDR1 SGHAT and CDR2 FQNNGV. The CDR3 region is CASSPLAHRDRVNTEAFF. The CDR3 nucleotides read TGTGCCAGCAGCCCCTTGGCCCACCGGGACAGGGTAAACACTGAAGCTTTCTTT.

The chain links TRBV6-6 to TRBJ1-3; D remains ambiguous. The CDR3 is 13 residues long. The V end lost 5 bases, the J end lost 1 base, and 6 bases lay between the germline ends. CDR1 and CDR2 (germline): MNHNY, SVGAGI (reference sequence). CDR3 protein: CASSQTSGNTIYF. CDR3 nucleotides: TGTGCCAGCAGTCAGACATCTGGAAACACCATATATTTT.

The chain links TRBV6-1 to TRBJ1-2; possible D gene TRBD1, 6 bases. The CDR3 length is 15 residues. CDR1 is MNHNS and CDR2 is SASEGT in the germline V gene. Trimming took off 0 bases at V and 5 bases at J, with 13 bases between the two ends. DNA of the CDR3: TGTGCCAGCAGTGAAGCGAAAGGACAGAAGTATGGCTACACCTTC. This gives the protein CASSEAKGQKYGYTF.

The CDR3 nucleotides read TGCGCCAGCAGCTCCGGAACAGGTTCGGGCAATGAGCAGTTCTTC. Its protein is CASSSGTGSGNEQFF. The chain uses TRBV5-1 and TRBJ2-1, with D maybe TRBD1 (5 bases). Germline assignment: CDR1 SGHRS and CDR2 YFSETQ. The CDR3 is 15 amino acids. Between the trimmed V and J ends, which lost 3 bases and 6 bases, there was a span of 16 bases.

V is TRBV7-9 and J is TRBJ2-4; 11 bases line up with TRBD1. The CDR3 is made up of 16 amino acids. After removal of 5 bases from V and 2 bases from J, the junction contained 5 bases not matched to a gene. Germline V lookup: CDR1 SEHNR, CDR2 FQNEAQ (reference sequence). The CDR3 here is CASSPGQGATKNIQYF. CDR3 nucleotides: TGTGCCAGCAGCCCCGGACAGGGGGCGACCAAAAACATTCAGTACTTC.

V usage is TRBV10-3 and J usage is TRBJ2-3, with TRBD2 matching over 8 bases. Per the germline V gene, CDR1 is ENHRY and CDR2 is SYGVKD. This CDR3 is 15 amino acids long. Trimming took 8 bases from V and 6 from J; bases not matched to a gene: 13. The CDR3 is CAIAGGSGESDTQYF. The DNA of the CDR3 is TGTGCCATCGCGGGGGGTAGCGGGGAGTCGGATACGCAGTATTTT.

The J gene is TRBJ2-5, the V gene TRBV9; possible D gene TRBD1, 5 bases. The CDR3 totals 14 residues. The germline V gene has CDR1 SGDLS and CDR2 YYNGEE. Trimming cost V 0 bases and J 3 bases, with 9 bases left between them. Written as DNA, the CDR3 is TGTGCCAGCAGCGTAGGTGTAGGGGAAGAGACCCAGTACTTC. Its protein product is CASSVGVGEETQYF.

The CDR3 DNA reads TGTGCCAGCGGGGACAGGGATTACACTGAAGCTTTCTTT. As protein: CASGDRDYTEAFF. The rearrangement joins TRBV24-1 to TRBJ1-1; 9 bases line up with TRBD1. V was clipped by 11 bases and J by 3 bases; unmatched bases: 6. The germline V gene has CDR1 KGHDR and CDR2 SFDVKD. The CDR3 spans 13 residues.

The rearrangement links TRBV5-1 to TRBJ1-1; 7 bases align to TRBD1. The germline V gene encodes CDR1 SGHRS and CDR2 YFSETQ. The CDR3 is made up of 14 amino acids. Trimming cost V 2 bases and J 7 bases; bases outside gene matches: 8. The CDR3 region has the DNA TGCGCCAGCAGCTTTGGGCAGGGGGGAGGTGAAGCTTTCTTT. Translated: CASSFGQGGGEAFF. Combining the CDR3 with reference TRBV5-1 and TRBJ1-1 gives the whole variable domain KAGVTQTPRYLIKTRGQQVTLSCSPISGHRSVSWYQQTPGQGLQFLFEYFSETQRNKGNFPGRFSGRQFSNSRSEMNVSTLELGDSALYLCASSFGQGGGEAFFGQGTRLTVV.

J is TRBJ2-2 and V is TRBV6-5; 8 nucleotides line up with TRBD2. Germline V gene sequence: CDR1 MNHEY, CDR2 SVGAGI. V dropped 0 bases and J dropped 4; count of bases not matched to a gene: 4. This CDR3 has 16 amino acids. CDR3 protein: CASSYSGGRLTGELFF. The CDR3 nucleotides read TGTGCCAGCAGTTACTCTGGCGGGAGGCTCACCGGGGAGCTGTTTTTT.